The sequence of this TCR beta chain was determined in a study of blood T cells in healthy people across ages. Study as a whole: Per every two T cells, about one barcoded beta molecule was captured by template switching.

Peripheral blood was drawn, about 9.7 milliliters per donor. Per sample, no less than 5 micrograms of total RNA were extracted. Primed by a sample-barcoded 5' primer and a J-beta primer mix, a second PCR proceeded for about 7 to 11 cycles. TCRdb reprocessed the 5' RACE reads with MiXCR, giving one entry per CDR3 protein. The table records more than 500,000 distinct CDR3 sequences, roughly a quarter of them present only once. Regarding the study as a whole: More naive CD4+ cells and higher diversity marked long-lived donors relative to aged donors.

This clonotype was picked up a small number of times. Its matching antigen is unknown. A read error may account for a junction end that differs from germline. This same sample was also taken into another study, of T cells of mothers and their children.

This TCR derives from a boy between 2 and 15 years old in good health. The sample taken for sequencing was blood.

CDR3 protein: CAGSFRQVEKLFF. The CDR3 bases are TGTGCCGGCAGCTTCAGACAGGTTGAAAAACTGTTTTTT. The chain carries TRBV13 and TRBJ1-4; the D gene is possibly TRBD1 (6 bases). The CDR3 contains 13 residues. Germline lookup yields CDR1 PRHDT and CDR2 FYEKMQ (reference sequence).